What follows are 18 T cell receptor beta chains derived from one specimen sequenced in a study of blood T cell repertoires in COVID-19. Measured with immunoSEQ multiplex PCR; TCRdb has only the in-frame clones, and not every one. The sample has 35,000 to 45,000 clones; approximately 70% are singletons. Sequences were obtained from peripheral blood. The receptors shown here come from a man of 80 years or more with acute or convalescent COVID-19.

The genes are TRBV30 and TRBJ2-2; D gene ambiguous. Trimming stripped 4 bases from V and 4 bases from J, with 10 bases between. CDR1 GTSNPN and CDR2 SVGIG come from the germline V gene (reference sequence). This CDR3 contains 13 residues. This CDR3 reads CAWTRKPTGELFF. For the CDR3, the DNA is TGTGCCTGGACCCGAAAGCCCACCGGGGAGCTGTTTTTT.

The rearrangement links TRBV3-1 (or the pseudogene TRBV3-2) to TRBJ1-1, with D possibly TRBD1 on 6 matching bases. Germline V gene data show CDR1 as LGHDT and CDR2 as YNNKEL (reference sequence). V lost 2 bases and J 2 bases, leaving 12 bases between the germline ends. The CDR3 spans 15 residues. The DNA for the CDR3 is TGTGCCAGCAGCCAAACCCGACAGGTCAACACTGAAGCTTTCTTT. Translated, it gives CASSQTRQVNTEAFF.

V is TRBV28 and J is TRBJ2-3, with D perhaps TRBD2 (6 bases). V lost 4 bases, J lost 1 base, and 6 bases lay in between. The CDR3 has 13 amino acids. CDR1 is MDHEN, CDR2 SYDVKM, per germline. CDR3 residues: CASSWGGTDTQYF. The CDR3 DNA sequence: TGTGCCAGCAGTTGGGGGGGCACAGATACGCAGTATTTT.

This clone was recorded a few times. The chain joins TRBV7-2 to TRBJ2-3; D might be TRBD2 (5 bases). The CDR3 is 12 residues long. The germline V gene encodes CDR1 SGHTA and CDR2 FQGNSA. Trimming cost V 7 bases and J 7 bases, with 12 bases left between them. CDR3 sequence (DNA): TGTGCCAGCACCGGACTCGGATATACGCAGTATTTT. It specifies CASTGLGYTQYF. Based on the CDR3 plus reference TRBV7-2 and TRBJ2-3, the full variable domain is GAGVSQSPSNKVTEKGKDVELRCDPISGHTALYWYRQSLGQGLEFLIYFQGNSAPDKSGLPSDRFSAERTGGSVSTLTIQRTQQEDSAVYLCASTGLGYTQYFGPGTRLTVL.

The chain uses TRBV7-2 and TRBJ1-6; D remains ambiguous. Germline CDR1 is SGHTA and CDR2 is FQGNSA. CDR3 size: 13 residues. Deletions cut 0 bases from V and 7 bases from J, with 4 bases between. CDR3 DNA sequence: TGTGCCAGCAGCTTAGCTCCGAATTCACCCCTCCACTTT. Its protein is CASSLAPNSPLHF.

The chain combines TRBV5-6 with TRBJ2-7; TRBD1 matches at 8 bases. J gave up 5 bases and V 4 bases, and 5 bases lay outside the gene matches. CDR3 length: 13 amino acids. Germline CDR1 is SGHDT and CDR2 is YYEEEE. The chain's CDR3 is CASSRTGLHEQYF. Written as DNA, the CDR3 is TGTGCCAGCAGCCGGACAGGGTTGCACGAGCAGTACTTC.

This clone was picked up a small number of times. The V gene is TRBV6-6, the J gene TRBJ1-3; D is possibly TRBD1 (5 bases). Germline V gene data show CDR1 as MNHNY and CDR2 as SVGAGI (reference sequence). The CDR3 is 15 amino acids. V was cut by 7 bases and J by 0 bases, with 13 bases left in between. CDR3 DNA sequence: TGTGCCAGCATCTCCCGGGGGATCTCTGGAAACACCATATATTTT. It encodes CASISRGISGNTIYF.

This rearrangement joins TRBV2 to TRBJ2-7; D is ambiguous. CDR1 SNHLY and CDR2 FYNNEI come from the germline V gene. The CDR3 contains 13 residues. V lost 5 bases, J lost 5 bases, and 13 bases lay in between. In nucleotides, the CDR3 is TGTGCCAGCAGTCCGTTTCGGCAGGACGAGCAGTACTTC. It codes for CASSPFRQDEQYF.

The J gene is TRBJ2-5, the V gene TRBV14; possible D gene TRBD1, 5 bases. Germline CDR1 reads SGHDN; CDR2 reads FVKESK. The CDR3 covers 14 residues. Trimming pared 0 bases from V and 1 base from J, leaving 6 bases between. CDR3 sequence reads: CASSQDRVQETQYF. The CDR3 nucleotides are TGTGCCAGCAGCCAAGACAGGGTCCAAGAGACCCAGTACTTC.

The CDR3 DNA is TGTGCCATCAGTGAGGGGGGGGAGATCGAGCAGTACTTC. Protein: CAISEGGEIEQYF. The chain is built from TRBV10-3 and TRBJ2-7, with 7 positions matching TRBD2. Germline assignment: CDR1 ENHRY and CDR2 SYGVKD. The CDR3 runs 13 residues. V gave up 2 bases and J gave up 6 bases; unmatched junction bases: 4.

The rearrangement links TRBV10-3 to TRBJ1-2; D gene uncertain. The CDR3 consists of 11 residues. Trimming cost V 7 bases and J 6 bases, with 9 bases left between them. Germline lookup yields CDR1 ENHRY and CDR2 SYGVKD. Here the CDR3 reads CAITGLDGYTF. Here the CDR3 DNA reads TGTGCCATCACGGGGTTGGATGGCTACACCTTC.

This chain uses TRBV9 with TRBJ1-1; 9 bases line up with TRBD1. This CDR3 is 16 amino acids long. Germline CDR1 and CDR2: SGDLS and YYNGEE. V was pared by 4 bases and J by 11 bases, with 18 bases of the junction left unmatched. Here the CDR3 reads CASSLNPGQGRSRAFF. The DNA for the CDR3 is TGTGCCAGCAGCTTGAATCCGGGACAGGGAAGAAGTAGGGCTTTCTTT. The variable domain in full, completed from reference TRBV9 and TRBJ1-1, reads DSGVTQTPKHLITATGQRVTLRCSPRSGDLSVYWYQQSLDQGLQFLIQYYNGEERAKGNILERFSAQQFPDLHSELNLSSLELGDSALYFCASSLNPGQGRSRAFFGQGTRLTVV.

The rearrangement uses TRBV10-3 and TRBJ1-2; D is undetermined. V was clipped by 2 bases and J by 4 bases, with 5 bases between them. Germline V gene data show CDR1 as ENHRY and CDR2 as SYGVKD. The CDR3 is 12 residues long. The CDR3 loop is CAISETVYGYTF. CDR3 DNA sequence: TGTGCCATCAGTGAGACAGTCTATGGCTACACCTTC.

The J gene is TRBJ1-1, the V gene TRBV5-1; D not resolved. This CDR3 is 13 amino acids long. Trimming took 2 bases from V and 4 from J, leaving 9 bases between them. Germline V gene data show CDR1 as SGHRS and CDR2 as YFSETQ. The CDR3 reads CASSFRVGTEAFF. DNA for the CDR3: TGCGCCAGCAGCTTTCGGGTGGGCACTGAAGCTTTCTTT.

Here the CDR3 DNA reads TGTGCCAGCAGCGGGACAGGGGTAGAGACCCAGTACTTC. This sequence encodes CASSGTGVETQYF. The chain has TRBV2 and TRBJ2-5, with 10 nucleotides matching TRBD1. J was trimmed by 4 bases and V by 6 bases; bases with no gene match: 2. The CDR3 is 13 residues long. The germline V gene encodes CDR1 SNHLY and CDR2 FYNNEI.

V and J are TRBV11-2 and TRBJ2-3; D is ambiguous. The length of the CDR3 is 15 residues. CDR1 is SGHAT, CDR2 FQNNGV, per germline. Trimming removed 3 bases at V and 2 bases at J, with 12 bases between. This CDR3 is CASSFSRYNTDTQYF. The CDR3 nucleotides read TGTGCCAGCAGCTTCTCTAGATATAACACAGATACGCAGTATTTT.

The CDR3 reads CASSYLGQPTQYF. CDR3 nucleotide sequence: TGTGCCAGCAGTTACCTCGGACAGCCGACCCAGTACTTC. The chain couples TRBV6-2 or TRBV6-3 to TRBJ2-5; D might be TRBD1 (6 bases). The CDR3 extends over 13 amino acids. Germline V gives CDR1 MNHEY, CDR2 SVGEGT. V was cut by 2 bases and J by 7 bases, with 11 bases left in between.

This sequence joins TRBV9 and TRBJ2-1, with TRBD2 matching 8 bases. Germline loops: CDR1 SGDLS, CDR2 YYNGEE. The CDR3 is 14 residues long. V was clipped by 4 bases and J by 6 bases; unmatched bases: 6. CDR3 protein: CASSWTSSSNEQFF. The CDR3 bases are TGTGCCAGCAGCTGGACTAGCTCCAGCAATGAGCAGTTCTTC.